This TCR beta chain comes out of a study of control samples from healthy donors and cancer patients. This clone occurred once. Libraries were prepared by immunoSEQ multiplex PCR; TCRdb keeps only in-frame clonotypes and omits some of them. The table shows fewer than 60,000 clones, with over 85% occurring only once. The CDR3 contains 15 residues. Germline-derived CDR1 and CDR2 are SGHTS and YDEGEE. V lost 4 bases and J 7 bases, leaving 18 bases between the germline ends. The source of this sequence is a man in his thirties or forties in good health. Sequenced input: blood. V gene TRBV5-8 combines with J gene TRBJ2-1; maybe TRBD1 (5 bases). The chain's CDR3 is CASSRPTDVGNEQFF. CDR3 bases: TGTGCCAGCAGCCGCCCGACAGACGTGGGGAATGAGCAGTTCTTC.